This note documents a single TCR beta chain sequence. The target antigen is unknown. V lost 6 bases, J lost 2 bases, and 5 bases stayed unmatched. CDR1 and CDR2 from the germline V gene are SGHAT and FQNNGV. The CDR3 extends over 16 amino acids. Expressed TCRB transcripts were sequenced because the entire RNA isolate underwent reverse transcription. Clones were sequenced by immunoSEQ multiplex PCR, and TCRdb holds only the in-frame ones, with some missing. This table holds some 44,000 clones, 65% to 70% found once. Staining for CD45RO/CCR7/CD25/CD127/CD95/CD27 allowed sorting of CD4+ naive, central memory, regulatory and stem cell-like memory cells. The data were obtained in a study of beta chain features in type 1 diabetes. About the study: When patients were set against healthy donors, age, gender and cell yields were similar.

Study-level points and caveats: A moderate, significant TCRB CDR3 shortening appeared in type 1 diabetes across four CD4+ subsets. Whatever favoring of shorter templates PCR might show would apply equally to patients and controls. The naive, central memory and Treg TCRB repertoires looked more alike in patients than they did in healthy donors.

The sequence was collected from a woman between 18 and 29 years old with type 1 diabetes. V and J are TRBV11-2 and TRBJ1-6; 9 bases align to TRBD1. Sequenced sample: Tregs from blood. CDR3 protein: CASRLQGATYNSPLHF. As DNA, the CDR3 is TGTGCCAGCAGATTACAGGGGGCAACCTATAATTCACCCCTCCACTTT.